This TCR beta chain was observed in a study of T cells in Graves' hyperthyroidism and ophthalmopathy. The CDR3 regions of TCR beta were amplified from RNA transcripts. The HTBI primer set drove a first-round RT-PCR of the TCR CDR3. TCRdb independently ran MiXCR on the multiplex PCR reads; one entry per CDR3 protein. This sample has under 450,000 distinct CDR3 sequences, with around a sixth found just once. CDR3 length: 14 amino acids. Germline V gives CDR1 SEHNR, CDR2 FQNEAQ (reference sequence). Trimming took 6 bases from V and 5 from J, leaving 17 bases between them. Concerning this clonotype: Its antigen is not identified.

Findings and caveats of the study: Ophthalmopathy and stable hyperthyroidism were separated by a 13 V-J model.

The patients, who ranged from 18 to 65 in age, presented with newly diagnosed hyperthyroidism lasting under 2 months. The diagnostic basis comprised clinical symptoms, serum thyroxine and TRAb, thyroid ultrasound and orbital computed tomography. PBMCs were obtained from approximately 9.2 ml fresh peripheral blood. The sample was blood. The chain recombines TRBV7-9 with TRBJ2-7, with D perhaps given as TRBD1 or TRBD2 (6 bases each). This receptor was obtained from a woman aged 18-29 years with Graves' hyperthyroidism. The CDR3 sequence is CASSAGQGRHEQYF. CDR3 DNA sequence: TGTGCCAGCAGTGCGGGGCAGGGGAGACACGAGCAGTACTTC.